This T cell receptor (beta chain) is drawn from a study of blood T cell repertoires in COVID-19. Study summary: Acute and convalescent COVID-19 samples came from the United States, Italy and Spain. PBMCs, B-cell-depleted T cells, or T cells provided the cDNA or gDNA that made up the material.

Original methodology: Reference gene primer amplification gave nucleated cell count estimates. Clones were sequenced by immunoSEQ multiplex PCR, and TCRdb holds only the in-frame ones, with some missing. V, J and clone size reflect that table, while D and trimming were determined from the DNA. The data show tens of thousands of clones, 85% to 90% seen once. The CDR3 is 15 amino acids. V was clipped by 5 bases and J by 6 bases; unmatched bases: 11. The germline V gene has CDR1 LNHDA and CDR2 SQIVND (reference sequence). The rearrangement uses TRBV19 and TRBJ2-3; TRBD1 agrees at 7 bases. Sequenced material: peripheral blood. The receptor's source is a human donor in a cohort sampled during active COVID-19. The CDR3 DNA follows: TGTGCCAGTAGTCGCCAGGCAGGGGGTCTCGATACGCAGTATTTT. Translating gives CASSRQAGGLDTQYF. The variable domain in full, completed from reference TRBV19 and TRBJ2-3, reads DGGITQSPKYLFRKEGQNVTLSCEQNLNHDAMYWYRQDPGQGLRLIYYSQIVNDFQKGDIAEGYSVSREKKESFPLTVTSAQKNPTAFYLCASSRQAGGLDTQYFGPGTRLTVL.